This T cell receptor beta chain derives from a study of graft-versus-host responses after intestinal transplantation. Data came from immunoSEQ multiplex PCR; TCRdb stores just in-frame clones and leaves some out. The sample yields about 110,000 clones, roughly nine tenths seen once. The CDR3 contains 12 residues. The V gene's germline CDR1 is SNHLY and CDR2 FYNNEI. Trimming removed 7 bases at V and 6 bases at J, with 10 bases between. With respect to this clone: As yet, its antigen is unknown.

The chain couples TRBV2 to TRBJ2-1; D might be TRBD2 (5 bases). The material was unstimulated CD4+ T cells sorted from spleen or lymph node cells, obtained before transplant. The source is a human donor who was the organ donor for an intestinal transplant. CDR3 residues: CASTEVRNEQFF. CDR3 nucleotides: TGTGCCAGCACGGAGGTCCGCAATGAGCAGTTCTTC.